This TCR beta chain was found in a study of cytomegalovirus exposure and HLA in healthy donors. Points from the study as a whole: A later analysis reportedly found that, within productive TCRs, an Asian-associated ancestry cluster had fewer N-insertions than the mean observed across the approximately 600 donors.

The primer mix had 60 Vbeta and 13 Jbeta primers. Profiled with immunoSEQ multiplex PCR; TCRdb holds only in-frame clones, not every one. The repertoire includes approximately 150,000 clones, around 78% of them detected once, and under 15% sits in the top ten. Donors were nominally healthy when sampled, though unrecorded immune exposures were likely. The CDR3 has 15 residues. V shed 1 base, J shed 7 bases, and the junction held 7 bases outside the gene matches. CDR1 and CDR2 (germline): LNHNV, YYDKDF (reference sequence). A remark on this clone: No antigen is known for it.

The sequence came from a woman aged 50 to 60 in good health and CMV-seropositive. The sequenced sample was PBMCs. The rearrangement links TRBV15 to TRBJ2-1, with 7 bases that match TRBD1. The CDR3 is CATSRADRDTNEQFF. The CDR3 nucleotides are TGTGCCACCAGCAGAGCCGACAGGGACACTAATGAGCAGTTCTTC.